Included here is one T cell receptor (beta chain) sequence, with context. The data were taken from a study of blood T cells in healthy people across ages. Trimming removed 4 bases from V and 2 bases from J, with 12 bases in between. Germline CDR1 and CDR2: SGHDT and YYEEEE. The CDR3 length is 14 residues. A second PCR, run for about 6 to 11 cycles, used a sample-barcoded 5' primer plus a J-beta primer mix. TCRdb re-called the 5' RACE reads through MiXCR, storing one row per CDR3 protein. The repertoire holds about 1 million distinct CDR3 sequences, with over 35% as singletons. Sequenced: blood. The chain is built from TRBV5-6 and TRBJ2-5; a weak D match, TRBD1 (5 bases). The TCR comes from a woman aged 55 to 70 in good health. As DNA, the CDR3 is TGTGCCAGCAGCCGCCGGAGACAGCAAGAGACCCAGTACTTC. Translated, it gives CASSRRRQQETQYF.